The 20 T cell receptor beta chains below come from one sample, sequenced in a study of T-cell memory formation after mild COVID-19. MiXCR, run by TCRdb on the 5' RACE reads, gives a single entry per CDR3 protein. The sample includes about half a million distinct CDR3 sequences, over 15% seen only once; the top ten take about 12%. Sequenced: PBMCs or a T cell subset sorted from them (not recorded which). These receptors all stem from an adult woman who had mild COVID-19 (a few samples of this study predate the infection). Cell type and time point are not known.

This clonotype was counted a few times. The CDR3, as DNA: TGCGCCAGCAGCCAAGATGTAGCGGGAGGCTACAATGAGCAGTTCTTC. Amino acid sequence: CASSQDVAGGYNEQFF. This sequence joins TRBV4-3 and TRBJ2-1; 10 bases map to TRBD2. The CDR3 runs 16 residues. Trimming took 0 bases from V and 3 from J; bases not matched to a gene: 2. Germline lookup yields CDR1 LGHNA and CDR2 YSLEER.

This clonotype was observed many times. The rearrangement joins TRBV18 to TRBJ2-3; D uncertain. CDR3 size: 13 residues. CDR1 and CDR2 from the germline V gene are KGHSH and LQKENI. V lost 8 bases, J lost 2 bases, and 11 bases lay in between. CDR3 DNA sequence: TGTGCCAGCAGTCCTCCGAACACAGATACGCAGTATTTT. This codes for CASSPPNTDTQYF.

The V and J genes are TRBV19 and TRBJ2-1; D remains unclear. The V gene's germline CDR1 is LNHDA and CDR2 SQIVND (reference sequence). The CDR3 covers 13 residues. Trimming removed 7 bases at V and 2 bases at J, with 9 bases between. The CDR3 DNA sequence: TGTGCCAGTACAGGCAGTACCTACAATGAGCAGTTCTTC. Its translation: CASTGSTYNEQFF.

The V and J genes are TRBV18 and TRBJ2-5; 9 positions agree with TRBD1. The germline CDR1 and CDR2 sequences are KGHSH and LQKENI. The CDR3 runs to 15 residues. Losses at the gene ends were 5 bases for V and 2 bases for J; bases not matched to a gene: 6. CDR3 protein: CASSSGTGPQETQYF. The CDR3 coding sequence is TGTGCCAGCTCATCAGGGACAGGGCCACAAGAGACCCAGTACTTC.

The genes are TRBV19 and TRBJ2-7; D is ambiguous. The CDR3 sequence is 11 residues long. Germline assignment: CDR1 LNHDA and CDR2 SQIVND (reference sequence). Trimming shortened V by 3 bases and J by 3 bases, and 3 bases separated the two germline ends. The chain's CDR3 is CASSMGYEQYF. The DNA for the CDR3 is TGTGCCAGTAGTATGGGCTACGAGCAGTACTTC.

This clonotype was found many times. J is TRBJ2-3 and V is TRBV12-3 or TRBV12-4; 7 nucleotides agree with TRBD1. The V segment lost 3 bases and the J segment 2 bases; nucleotides outside the gene matches: 2. This CDR3 contains 14 residues. The CDR3 loop reads CASSFGQATDTQYF. In DNA, the CDR3 is TGTGCCAGCAGTTTCGGACAGGCCACAGATACGCAGTATTTT.

The V gene is TRBV4-3, the J gene TRBJ2-4; D unclear. V was cut by 0 bases and J by 0 bases, with 9 bases left in between. Per germline, CDR1 LGHNA and CDR2 YSLEER. CDR3 size: 16 residues. The CDR3: CASSQEMGLAKNIQYF. The CDR3 nucleotides read TGCGCCAGCAGCCAAGAAATGGGGTTAGCCAAAAACATTCAGTACTTC.

This chain joins TRBV5-1 and TRBJ1-2; D gene unclear. V was clipped by 0 bases and J by 1 base, with 7 bases between them. CDR1 and CDR2 from the germline V gene are SGHRS and YFSETQ. The CDR3 consists of 14 residues. This CDR3 is CASSLEAVNYGYTF. The DNA for the CDR3 is TGCGCCAGCAGCTTGGAGGCGGTTAACTATGGCTACACCTTC.

The chain links TRBV11-2 to TRBJ2-5, with D unclear. CDR1 is SGHAT and CDR2 is FQNNGV in the germline V gene. V gave up 3 bases and J gave up 5 bases, with 13 bases separating them. The CDR3 loop spans 14 amino acids. The DNA of the CDR3 is TGTGCCAGCAGCTTTCCCGCTAACTTGGAGACCCAGTACTTC. This translates into CASSFPANLETQYF. Using reference TRBV11-2 and TRBJ2-5 for the parts outside the CDR3, the full variable domain is EAGVAQSPRYKIIEKRQSVAFWCNPISGHATLYWYQQILGQGPKLLIQFQNNGVVDDSQLPKDRFSAERLKGVDSTLKIQPAKLEDSAVYLCASSFPANLETQYFGPGTRLLVL.

The gene calls are TRBV30 and TRBJ2-7; D is tentatively TRBD1 or TRBD2 (5 bases each). The germline CDR1 and CDR2 sequences are GTSNPN and SVGIG (reference sequence). Trimming stripped 5 bases from V and 3 bases from J, with 14 bases between. The CDR3 contains 13 residues. CDR3 region: CAWYPRGGYEQYF. CDR3 DNA sequence: TGTGCCTGGTACCCGAGGGGCGGCTACGAGCAGTACTTC.

The chain carries TRBV5-1 and TRBJ2-1, with D perhaps matching TRBD1 or TRBD2 (5 bases each). This CDR3 has 19 amino acids. Trimming pared 0 bases from V and 2 bases from J, leaving 21 bases between. The germline V gene encodes CDR1 SGHRS and CDR2 YFSETQ. This chain's CDR3 is CASSLGRTLGWGTYNEQFF. The CDR3 nucleotides read TGCGCCAGCAGCTTGGGCAGGACATTGGGATGGGGGACCTACAATGAGCAGTTCTTC.

This clonotype was found a few times. The J gene is TRBJ2-1, the V gene TRBV10-3, with TRBD2 matching 14 bases. The CDR3 extends over 16 amino acids. J gave up 0 bases and V 7 bases, and 2 bases lay outside the gene matches. Germline-derived CDR1 and CDR2 are ENHRY and SYGVKD. The CDR3 sequence is CAITGTSGSSYNEQFF. CDR3 in DNA: TGTGCCATCACTGGGACTAGCGGGAGCTCCTACAATGAGCAGTTCTTC.

The rearrangement joins TRBV4-3 to TRBJ2-7; 8 bases are shared with TRBD2. The CDR3 is 21 amino acids. V dropped 1 base and J dropped 2; count of bases not matched to a gene: 22. Looked up from germline, CDR1 is LGHNA and CDR2 is YSLEER. This chain's CDR3 is CASSQGPQDGPGSGSTYEQYF. The CDR3 DNA reads as TGCGCCAGCAGCCAAGGTCCGCAGGACGGGCCAGGGAGCGGGAGCACCTACGAGCAGTACTTC.

The V gene is TRBV12-3 or TRBV12-4, the J gene TRBJ2-1; 11 bases are shared with TRBD1. V gave up 7 bases and J gave up 8 bases; unmatched junction bases: 7. The CDR3 extends over 14 amino acids. CDR3 nucleotide sequence: TGTGCCAGCATCGGACAGGGGGCGTTCGATGAGCAGTTCTTC. Protein sequence: CASIGQGAFDEQFF.

The rearrangement links TRBV18 to TRBJ1-2; D gene uncertain. Germline CDR1 reads KGHSH; CDR2 reads LQKENI. With 3 bases removed from V and 3 bases from J, the gap between germline ends came to 20 bases. CDR3 length: 17 amino acids. CDR3 amino acids: CASSPVPVGMLHYGYTF. The CDR3 bases are TGTGCCAGCTCACCGGTGCCGGTGGGGATGTTGCACTATGGCTACACCTTC.

This clonotype has just a few counts. The CDR3 DNA follows: TGTGCCAGCAGTTTCAGTCTAAATAGCGCTACGCAGTATTTT. Translated: CASSFSLNSATQYF. The rearrangement joins TRBV12-3 or TRBV12-4 to TRBJ2-3; possibly TRBD2 for D (5 bases). The CDR3 spans 14 residues. V lost 3 bases and J lost 8, with 15 bases in between.

This clonotype has a handful of counts. The junction differs from germline at one of its ends, possibly a read error. The J gene is TRBJ2-1, the V gene TRBV5-6; maybe TRBD1 (5 bases). CDR1 and CDR2 (germline): SGHDT, YYEEEE. The CDR3 length is 11 residues. The CDR3: CASSFGANSLF. DNA of the CDR3: TGTGCCAGCAGCTTTGGGGCCAATAGCCTCTTC.

This clonotype was picked up one time. This chain uses TRBV15 with TRBJ2-4, with D perhaps matching TRBD1 (5 bases). This CDR3 has 14 residues. CDR1 and CDR2 (germline): LNHNV, YYDKDF (reference sequence). Trimming removed 0 bases from V and 6 bases from J, with 9 bases in between. CDR3 bases: TGTGCCACCAGCAGAGATTCAGGGTCAAACATTCAGTACTTC. Protein: CATSRDSGSNIQYF.

The chain is built from TRBV7-2 and TRBJ2-7; D ambiguous. Per the germline V gene, CDR1 is SGHTA and CDR2 is FQGNSA. The CDR3 totals 13 residues. Trimming stripped 1 base from V and 6 bases from J, with 10 bases between. This chain's CDR3 is CASSLEYSSEQYF. The CDR3 region has the DNA TGTGCCAGCAGCTTAGAATACTCTTCCGAGCAGTACTTC.

The chain has TRBV7-2 and TRBJ1-2; D perhaps matches TRBD1 (6 bases). The germline V gene has CDR1 SGHTA and CDR2 FQGNSA. The CDR3 runs 14 residues. V was trimmed by 5 bases and J by 4 bases, leaving 14 bases between them. CDR3 coding DNA: TGTGCCAGCAGCCTACCGGACAGAACCTATGGCTACACCTTC. Protein: CASSLPDRTYGYTF.